These 31 T cell receptor beta chains were all obtained from the same sample, sequenced in a study of cytomegalovirus exposure and HLA in healthy donors. It was with 60 Vbeta and 13 Jbeta primers that the PCR ran. Using immunoSEQ multiplex PCR, the repertoire was profiled, and TCRdb retains in-frame clones only, with some absent. The sample has about 110,000 clones, under 70% seen once. Sample: PBMCs. These receptors all come from a young man in good health and CMV-seropositive.

This rearrangement joins TRBV2 to TRBJ2-7; possibly TRBD1 for D (6 bases). CDR1 SNHLY and CDR2 FYNNEI come from the germline V gene. Trimming shortened V by 3 bases and J by 3 bases, and 9 bases separated the two germline ends. The CDR3 sequence is 13 residues long. CDR3 residues: CASSDNRDYEQYF. Written as DNA, the CDR3 is TGTGCCAGCAGTGATAACAGGGACTACGAGCAGTACTTC.

The CDR3 region has the DNA TGTGCCAGCATAGCCGAATACCAAGAGACCCAGTACTTC. This gives the protein CASIAEYQETQYF. The genes are TRBV2 and TRBJ2-5, with no clear D. Trimming took off 7 bases at V and 0 bases at J, with 9 bases between the two ends. Germline CDR1 SNHLY, CDR2 FYNNEI. There are 13 residues in the CDR3. Full variable domain (rest looked up from reference TRBV2 and TRBJ2-5): EPEVTQTPSHQVTQMGQEVILRCVPISNHLYFYWYRQILGQKVEFLVSFYNNEISEKSEIFDDQFSVERPDGSNFTLKIRSTKLEDSAMYFCASIAEYQETQYFGPGTRLLVL.

The chain joins TRBV14 to TRBJ2-2, with D possibly TRBD2 on 5 matching bases. The CDR3 covers 17 residues. Germline V gene lookup returns CDR1 SGHDN and CDR2 FVKESK. The V and J ends lost 0 bases and 2 bases respectively, with 13 bases between them. CDR3 sequence: CASSQDRDALNTGELFF. The CDR3 DNA reads TGTGCCAGCAGCCAAGACCGGGATGCCTTAAACACCGGGGAGCTGTTTTTT.

The rearrangement links TRBV10-3 to TRBJ1-4; 9 positions match TRBD1. CDR1 and CDR2 from the germline V gene are ENHRY and SYGVKD. The CDR3 contains 16 residues. The junction had 2 bases not matched to a gene; V was cut back by 0 bases and J by 3 bases. The CDR3 coding sequence is TGTGCCATCAGTGAGTCGGACAGGGGAGCTAATGAAAAACTGTTTTTT. Translating gives CAISESDRGANEKLFF.

V is TRBV27 and J is TRBJ2-7; 9 bases line up with TRBD2. Germline V gene data show CDR1 as MNHEY and CDR2 as SMNVEV (reference sequence). The CDR3 runs 15 residues. V dropped 0 bases and J dropped 4; count of bases not matched to a gene: 4. The CDR3 DNA sequence: TGTGCCAGCAGTTTATCGGCGGGGGGGCGGTACGAGCAGTACTTC. Translation: CASSLSAGGRYEQYF.

The chain links TRBV18 to TRBJ1-1; D call uncertain. CDR3 length: 14 amino acids. The V gene's germline CDR1 is KGHSH and CDR2 LQKENI. Trimming stripped 2 bases from V and 1 base from J, with 8 bases between. The CDR3 here is CASSPVFSNTEAFF. DNA for the CDR3: TGTGCCAGCTCACCAGTATTTTCGAACACTGAAGCTTTCTTT.

The genes are TRBV6-5 and TRBJ2-3, with 8 bases aligning to TRBD1. The CDR3 totals 15 residues. Losses at the gene ends were 7 bases for V and 2 bases for J; bases not matched to a gene: 8. Germline V CDR1 and CDR2: MNHEY, SVGAGI. CDR3 sequence (DNA): TGTGCCAGCAATCCCGACAGGGGTTACACAGATACGCAGTATTTT. Its protein is CASNPDRGYTDTQYF.

The rearrangement joins TRBV19 to TRBJ2-6; 11 nucleotides align to TRBD1. This CDR3 has 18 amino acids. Germline V CDR1 and CDR2: LNHDA, SQIVND (reference sequence). Trimming removed 2 bases from V and 0 bases from J; junction bases left unmatched: 3. DNA of the CDR3: TGTGCCAGTAGTATATATGGGACAGGGGGCTCTGGGGCCAACGTCCTGACTTTC. It yields the protein CASSIYGTGGSGANVLTF.

This clone was recorded a few times. This chain links TRBV27 with TRBJ1-3, with D possibly TRBD1 on 6 matching bases. V was trimmed by 2 bases and J by 4 bases, leaving 12 bases between them. The CDR3 runs 15 residues. Germline assignment: CDR1 MNHEY and CDR2 SMNVEV (reference sequence). CDR3 nucleotides: TGTGCCAGCAGTTTAATGGCAGGGGAAGGAAACACCATATATTTT. Translation gives CASSLMAGEGNTIYF.

V gene TRBV7-2 combines with J gene TRBJ2-3; TRBD2 agrees at 10 bases. Per germline, CDR1 SGHTA and CDR2 FQGNSA. The V and J ends lost 5 bases and 5 bases, in that order; junction bases with no gene match: 4. This CDR3 contains 14 residues. The CDR3 reads CASSQLAGRDTQYF. The DNA of the CDR3 is TGTGCCAGCAGCCAACTAGCGGGGAGAGATACGCAGTATTTT.

The gene calls are TRBV7-8 and TRBJ2-5; 10 bases fit TRBD2. Trimming cost V 5 bases and J 7 bases; bases outside gene matches: 13. CDR3 length equals 16 residues. Germline CDR1 reads SGHVS; CDR2 reads FQNEAQ. The CDR3 DNA follows: TGTGCCAGCAGCACCAGGACTAGCGGCCTCTCGGGGACCCAGTACTTC. It is translated as CASSTRTSGLSGTQYF.

CDR3 residues: CTSSQDLYGGGCYNEQFF. The CDR3 DNA sequence: TGCACCAGCAGCCAAGATCTGTATGGCGGGGGGTGCTACAATGAGCAGTTCTTC. V and J are TRBV1 and TRBJ2-1; the table's D call of TRBD2 was not tested on the DNA. TRBV1 has pseudogene status. The CDR3 extends over 18 amino acids.

CDR3 sequence (DNA): TGTGCCAGCAGCACGGGACAAGCGAACACCGGGGAGCTGTTTTTT. This gives the protein CASSTGQANTGELFF. The genes are TRBV2 and TRBJ2-2; TRBD1 might be the D (6 bases). Germline V gives CDR1 SNHLY, CDR2 FYNNEI. The V gene lost 6 bases and the J gene lost 0 bases, with 11 bases spanning the gap. The CDR3 sequence is 15 residues long.

The chain joins TRBV5-6 to TRBJ2-1; perhaps TRBD1 as D (6 bases). V was pared by 0 bases and J by 6 bases, with 16 bases between. Germline V gene lookup returns CDR1 SGHDT and CDR2 YYEEEE. CDR3 length: 16 amino acids. CDR3 residues: CASSLVNGGPINEQFF. CDR3 DNA: TGTGCCAGCAGCTTGGTAAATGGGGGCCCCATCAATGAGCAGTTCTTC.

This clone was seen a few times. The chain carries TRBV7-8 and TRBJ1-4; 12 bases are shared with TRBD1. CDR3 length: 18 amino acids. The germline V gene has CDR1 SGHVS and CDR2 FQNEAQ. V trimming: 6 bases; J trimming: 0 bases; junction bases outside the gene matches: 8. CDR3 DNA: TGTGCCAGCAGTACCGGGACAGGGGGCCCCCCAACTAATGAAAAACTGTTTTTT. Encoded protein: CASSTGTGGPPTNEKLFF.

This chain's CDR3 is CASSLEGVGSARGYTF. CDR3 nucleotide sequence: TGTGCCAGCAGCTTGGAAGGGGTAGGGTCCGCACGAGGCTACACCTTC. The genes are TRBV5-5 and TRBJ1-2; weak D call: TRBD1 (5 bases). The CDR3 is 16 residues long. Trimming pared 0 bases from V and 8 bases from J, leaving 20 bases between. Germline V gives CDR1 SGHKS, CDR2 YYEKEE (reference sequence).

This clone was detected only once. This sequence joins TRBV10-3 and TRBJ1-5; 9 bases line up with TRBD1. V was clipped by 4 bases and J by 3 bases; unmatched bases: 1. Germline CDR1 ENHRY, CDR2 SYGVKD. The CDR3 length is 14 residues. The CDR3 nucleotides read TGTGCCATCAGTGGACAGGGGGACAATCAGCCCCAGCATTTT. Translated, it gives CAISGQGDNQPQHF.

This chain connects TRBV15 to TRBJ2-7; D perhaps matches TRBD2 (5 bases). V was trimmed by 0 bases and J by 0 bases, leaving 9 bases between them. Germline V gene sequence: CDR1 LNHNV, CDR2 YYDKDF (reference sequence). This CDR3 has 15 residues. CDR3 coding DNA: TGTGCCACCAGCAGAGAAAGGGAGAGCTCCTACGAGCAGTACTTC. Amino acid sequence: CATSRERESSYEQYF.

This chain connects TRBV29-1 to TRBJ2-1, with TRBD1 matching over 7 bases. Trimming cost V 8 bases and J 6 bases; bases outside gene matches: 16. CDR1 is SQVTM, CDR2 ANQGSEA, per germline. This CDR3 spans 15 amino acids. CDR3 DNA: TGCAGCACAATAGACCCCACGACAGGGACCAATGAGCAGTTCTTC. Encoded protein: CSTIDPTTGTNEQFF.

This clone was recorded only once. The chain joins TRBV19 to TRBJ1-6; 10 bases fit TRBD1. The CDR3 spans 15 residues. Germline CDR1 LNHDA, CDR2 SQIVND (reference sequence). J lost 8 bases, V lost 3 bases, and 4 bases had no gene match. The CDR3 loop is CASSMDRGKDSPLHF. The CDR3 DNA reads as TGTGCCAGTAGTATGGACAGGGGGAAGGATTCACCCCTCCACTTT.

This clone was seen just once. The V gene is TRBV18, the J gene TRBJ1-1; 9 bases match TRBD1. The length of the CDR3 is 15 residues. Looked up from germline, CDR1 is KGHSH and CDR2 is LQKENI. Trimming removed 4 bases from V and 5 bases from J; junction bases left unmatched: 8. The CDR3 DNA sequence: TGTGCCAGCTCACTCCTCGACAGGGGGAGGACTGAAGCTTTCTTT. This translates into CASSLLDRGRTEAFF.

This chain joins TRBV4-2 and TRBJ2-3; D unclear. V dropped 1 base and J dropped 7 bases, with 12 bases sitting between them. The germline gives CDR1 LGHNA, CDR2 YNFKEQ. CDR3 length equals 14 residues. The CDR3, as DNA: TGTGCCAGCAGCCAAGGACTTCCCGACCATACGCAGTATTTT. Protein sequence: CASSQGLPDHTQYF.

This clone was seen just once. V usage is TRBV19 and J usage is TRBJ2-3; 8 bases map to TRBD2. Germline-derived CDR1 and CDR2 are LNHDA and SQIVND (reference sequence). The CDR3 loop spans 16 amino acids. V shed 4 bases and J 7 bases; nucleotides not matched to a gene: 13. The CDR3 nucleotides are TGTGCCAGTAGTACCCCAAGGCGGGGGGCCACGTATACGCAGTATTTT. It is translated as CASSTPRRGATYTQYF.

J is TRBJ2-4 and V is TRBV19; D is possibly TRBD2 (7 bases). Between the trimmed V and J ends, which lost 5 bases and 6 bases, there was a span of 23 bases. In germline, CDR1 is LNHDA, CDR2 SQIVND (reference sequence). This CDR3 is 17 amino acids long. The CDR3 DNA reads TGTGCCAGTAGTCGGGCGATGATACAGGGAGGGTTAAACATTCAGTACTTC. Residues: CASSRAMIQGGLNIQYF.

The rearrangement links TRBV9 to TRBJ2-1; the match to TRBD2 covers 10 bases. In germline, CDR1 is SGDLS, CDR2 YYNGEE. The CDR3 extends over 16 amino acids. J was trimmed by 2 bases and V by 4 bases; bases with no gene match: 6. CDR3 residues: CASSSQAGGPYNEQFF. CDR3 nucleotide sequence: TGTGCCAGCAGCTCCCAAGCGGGAGGGCCCTACAATGAGCAGTTCTTC.

To note about this clone: This sample includes further DNA sequences coding for the same CDR3. This chain joins TRBV12-5 and TRBJ2-7, with TRBD2 as a possible D gene (7 bases). Germline V gene data show CDR1 as LGHNT and CDR2 as FRNRAP. CDR3 length: 14 residues. Deletions cut 4 bases from V and 2 bases from J, with 12 bases between. In DNA, the CDR3 is TGTGCTAGTGGTTCCGGGGGGCCCACCTACGAGCAGTACGTC. As protein: CASGSGGPTYEQYV.

The V and J genes are TRBV7-8 and TRBJ1-5, with TRBD1 as a possible D gene (5 bases). With 7 bases removed from V and 2 bases from J, the gap between germline ends came to 15 bases. The CDR3 spans 15 residues. The germline CDR1 and CDR2 sequences are SGHVS and FQNEAQ. The CDR3 bases are TGTGCCAGCAACGGAGGGGATGAGGGCAATCAGCCCCAGCATTTT. This translates into CASNGGDEGNQPQHF. The full variable domain, its missing parts supplied by reference TRBV7-8 and TRBJ1-5, is GAGVSQSPRYKVAKRGQDVALRCDPISGHVSLFWYQQALGQGPEFLTYFQNEAQLDKSGLPSDRFFAERPEGSVSTLKIQRTQQEDSAVYLCASNGGDEGNQPQHFGDGTRLSIL.

V gene TRBV7-9 combines with J gene TRBJ1-1; D might be TRBD1 (5 bases). The V gene lost 1 base and the J gene lost 6 bases, with 9 bases spanning the gap. The CDR3 is 13 residues long. Germline CDR1 and CDR2: SEHNR and FQNEAQ (reference sequence). CDR3 residues: CASSLGGRAEAFF. Here the CDR3 DNA reads TGTGCCAGCAGCTTAGGGGGGAGGGCTGAAGCTTTCTTT.

The J gene is TRBJ2-3, the V gene TRBV28; possibly TRBD1 for D (6 bases). Trimming removed 5 bases at V and 2 bases at J, with 14 bases between. Germline V gene sequence: CDR1 MDHEN, CDR2 SYDVKM. This CDR3 contains 15 residues. The CDR3: CASSTQQGSTDTQYF. The CDR3 nucleotides are TGTGCCAGCAGTACCCAACAGGGCTCCACAGATACGCAGTATTTT.

The CDR3 sequence: CSVVGDTGNYGYTF. CDR3 DNA: TGCAGCGTTGTCGGGGACACTGGAAACTATGGCTACACCTTC. The chain joins TRBV29-1 to TRBJ1-2; D is possibly TRBD1 (6 bases). The CDR3 totals 14 residues. Germline lookup yields CDR1 SQVTM and CDR2 ANQGSEA. V gave up 4 bases and J gave up 2 bases, with 14 bases separating them.

The V gene is TRBV7-6, the J gene TRBJ2-3; TRBD2 agrees at 13 bases. The CDR3 runs to 16 residues. Germline V gene lookup returns CDR1 SGHVS and CDR2 FNYEAQ. V lost 5 bases and J lost 1; bases outside the gene matches: 3. CDR3 in amino acids: CASSRGLAGGTDTQYF. The DNA of the CDR3 is TGTGCCAGCAGCCGAGGACTAGCGGGGGGCACAGATACGCAGTATTTT. The whole variable domain, remainder taken from reference TRBV7-6 and TRBJ2-3, is GAGVSQSPRYKVTKRGQDVALRCDPISGHVSLYWYRQALGQGPEFLTYFNYEAQQDKSGLPNDRFSAERPEGSISTLTIQRTEQRDSAMYRCASSRGLAGGTDTQYFGPGTRLTVL.